Detailed here is one TCR beta chain. Its target is not known. Per the germline V gene, CDR1 is DFQATT and CDR2 is SNEGSKA (reference sequence). CDR3 size: 15 residues. The junction had 6 bases not matched to a gene; V was cut back by 0 bases and J by 4 bases. 5'-RACE, quantitative and with molecular barcodes, yielded the TCR beta libraries. Using its own MiXCR run on the 5' RACE reads, TCRdb lists one record per CDR3 protein. The sample lists some 840,000 distinct CDR3 sequences; about 12% were seen once. The sample belongs to a study of CD8 T cells in ankylosing spondylitis. Study observations and caveats: Reportedly, matched ankylosing spondylitis synovial fluid was significantly enriched for disease-linked clones. It appeared that ankylosing spondylitis blood was characterized by a TCR beta motif of fewer than 10 highly homologous variants. Relatively scarce in peripheral blood, disease-linked clones were CD8+. Previous work reported some of these motif variants in the synovial fluid and blood of reactive arthritis.

Sequenced: blood, either unsorted or a sorted T cell fraction (not recorded which). The source is a male donor with ankylosing spondylitis. This chain connects TRBV20-1 to TRBJ2-1, with 7 positions matching TRBD2. The DNA for the CDR3 is TGCAGTGCTAGAGATGTCCAGCGGGGTTACAATGAGCAGTTCTTC. Translated, it gives CSARDVQRGYNEQFF.